The present TCR beta chain was sequenced within a study of identical twins. Whole-study results and caveats: Out-of-frame beta chain sequences displayed weaker excess sharing between twins. Excess low generation probability was seen in twin-shared out-of-frame alpha sequences.

Addition of a universal primer site occurred through template switching, and cDNA carried unique molecular identifiers. MiXCR was run by TCRdb on the 5' RACE reads, yielding one entry per CDR3 protein. The sample lists roughly 1.6 million distinct CDR3 sequences, about 32% seen once, with approximately 0.29% in the top ten. With regard to this clonotype: Antigen specificity is unknown. One junction end disagrees with the germline gene, perhaps due to a read error.

The CDR3 spans 15 residues. Germline CDR1 and CDR2: LNHDA and SQIVND (reference sequence). The sequence came from a newborn girl in good health. The chain has TRBV19 and TRBJ1-5, with 8 bases aligning to TRBD1. The sample was cord blood. This CDR3 is CAGSTLDRGYQPQHF. CDR3 coding DNA: TGTGCCGGTAGTACCCTCGACAGGGGTTATCAGCCCCAGCATTTT.